This T cell receptor (beta chain) is from a study of CDR3 diversity in severe acne. This clonotype has at least ten counts. TCRdb re-called the PCR reads with MiXCR, one entry per CDR3 protein. The data contain about 93,000 distinct CDR3 sequences, 48% of them singletons. V lost 5 bases and J lost 1, with 15 bases in between. This CDR3 contains 15 residues. Germline-derived CDR1 and CDR2 are SGHVS and FNYEAQ. This clonotype was obtained from a male donor in good health, serving as a control. V usage is TRBV7-6 and J usage is TRBJ2-7; D is possibly TRBD1 (6 bases). Sequencing was performed on blood. In nucleotides, the CDR3 is TGTGCCAGCAGCCCTCTACCGGGACAATCCTACGAGCAGTACTTC. It specifies CASSPLPGQSYEQYF.